This T cell receptor (beta chain) was identified in a study of cytomegalovirus exposure and HLA in healthy donors. The PCR ran on 60 Vbeta and 13 Jbeta primers. TCRdb's copy holds only in-frame clones and misses some; the assay was immunoSEQ multiplex PCR. Of around 140,000 clones detected, just under 80% appear once; the ten largest clones hold roughly 1.5%. The CDR3 is made up of 15 amino acids. V lost 5 bases to trimming and J lost 3 bases; unmatched junction nucleotides: 8. Germline-derived CDR1 and CDR2 are MNHNS and SASEGT. This receptor was obtained from a woman aged 18-30 years in good health and CMV-seronegative. This chain links TRBV6-1 with TRBJ1-1, with TRBD1 identical over 8 bases. The sequenced sample was PBMCs. This chain's CDR3 is CASSTRDRQDTEAFF. Written as DNA, the CDR3 is TGTGCCAGCAGTACCCGGGACAGGCAAGACACTGAAGCTTTCTTT.